The 32 T cell receptor beta chains below all came from one sample that was sequenced in a study of T cell clonality in common variable immunodeficiency. Some clones are missing from TCRdb's copy, which holds only in-frame ones; the method was immunoSEQ multiplex PCR. This sample carries more than 55,000 clones, none of them present only once. Input material: peripheral blood mononuclear cells. These receptors all stem from a person aged 18-70 years in good health.

This clone showed up many times. The CDR3 end lies 3 residues beyond the end of the read and is filled in from the germline J gene. The rearrangement uses TRBV20-1 and TRBJ2-1; D remains unclear. V gave up 3 bases and J gave up 4 bases, with 16 bases separating them. The CDR3 extends over 15 amino acids. The germline CDR1 and CDR2 sequences are DFQATT and SNEGSKA (reference sequence). The CDR3 DNA, read in part, is TGCAGTGCTAGTCATGGTGAGCGCTTGTACAATGAG. This sequence encodes CSASHGERLYNE. Given in full, the CDR3 is CSASHGERLYNEQFF.

This clone was observed many times. The sequenced fragment ends 3 residues before the CDR3 boundary, so the rest is inferred from the germline J gene. V gene TRBV7-8 combines with J gene TRBJ1-2; 7 bases map to TRBD1. V shed 2 bases, J shed 0 bases, and the junction held 0 bases outside the gene matches. CDR1 and CDR2 from the germline V gene are SGHVS and FQNEAQ. The CDR3 sequence is 14 residues long. The part of the CDR3 DNA that was read is TGTGCCAGCAGCTTACAGGGGGCTAACTATGGC. Amino acid sequence: CASSLQGANYG. The entire CDR3 is CASSLQGANYGYTF.

This clone was seen ten or more times. The sequence runs out 3 residues before the end of the CDR3; the remainder is reconstructed from the germline J gene. The genes are TRBV7-8 and TRBJ1-1, with 8 bases that match TRBD1. The V gene end was trimmed by 4 bases and the J gene end by 1 base; junction bases not matched to a gene: 2. The CDR3 extends over 14 amino acids. Germline CDR1 SGHVS, CDR2 FQNEAQ. The CDR3 sequence: CASSSTGGNTEAFF. The covered CDR3 bases are TGTGCCAGCAGCTCTACAGGGGGGAACACTGAA.

The sample holds many counts of this clone. The CDR3 end is not reached by the read, which stops 3 residues before it; the germline J gene fills it in. This chain links TRBV19 with TRBJ1-1; 7 bases match TRBD1. J lost 0 bases, V lost 2 bases, and 3 bases had no gene match. CDR1 LNHDA and CDR2 SQIVND come from the germline V gene (reference sequence). The CDR3 has 15 amino acids. Partial CDR3 DNA: TGTGCCAGTAGTATACCCGGGACAGTGAACACTGAA. Encoded protein: CASSIPGTVNTE. The whole CDR3 protein reads CASSIPGTVNTEAFF.

On this clone itself: The sequenced fragment ends 3 residues before the CDR3 boundary, so the rest is inferred from the germline J gene. J is TRBJ1-1 and V is TRBV10-2, with TRBD1 identical over 8 bases. CDR1 is WSHSY and CDR2 is SAAADI in the germline V gene. Trimming removed 7 bases from V and 3 bases from J; junction bases left unmatched: 4. CDR3 size: 13 residues. CDR3 loop: CASNSGGYTEAFF. CDR3 bases read: TGCGCCAGCAATTCAGGGGGCTACACTGAA.

This clone was picked up many times. The read falls 3 residues short of the CDR3 end, and the missing part is taken from the germline J gene. The chain employs TRBV20-1 and TRBJ2-1; 11 bases line up with TRBD1. The CDR3 is 15 amino acids. CDR1 and CDR2 (germline): DFQATT, SNEGSKA (reference sequence). J lost 7 bases, V lost 5 bases, and 10 bases had no gene match. The sequenced part of the CDR3 DNA is TGCAGTGCTTACCACGGACAGGGGGCCTTAAATGAG. This sequence encodes CSAYHGQGALNE. The CDR3 in full is CSAYHGQGALNEQFF.

In its sample, this clone was seen many times. The read halts 3 residues ahead of the CDR3 end, with the missing end drawn from the germline J gene. This chain joins TRBV20-1 and TRBJ2-5; D may match TRBD1 or TRBD2 (5 bases each). Germline CDR1 and CDR2: DFQATT and SNEGSKA (reference sequence). The CDR3 consists of 12 residues. CDR3 region: CSASPQGVTQYF. The part of the CDR3 DNA that was read is TGCAGTGCTAGTCCCCAGGGAGTAACC.

This clone was picked up a small number of times. The observed sequence ends 3 residues before the CDR3 terminus, with the missing tail filled in from the germline J gene. This sequence joins TRBV7-8 and TRBJ2-5, with 15 bases fitting TRBD2. This CDR3 region has 18 residues. The trim removed 4 bases at V and 0 bases at J, leaving 6 bases unmatched. From germline, CDR1 is SGHVS and CDR2 FQNEAQ. The part of the CDR3 DNA that was read is TGTGCCAGCAGCTCCCGGACTAGCGGGGGGGGGTACCAAGAGACC. Its translation: CASSSRTSGGGYQET. The whole CDR3 is CASSSRTSGGGYQETQYF.

This clone was observed many times. The read halts 3 residues ahead of the CDR3 end, with the missing end drawn from the germline J gene. The genes are TRBV14 and TRBJ1-4, with TRBD1 as a possible D gene (5 bases). V gave up 0 bases and J gave up 4 bases, with 9 bases separating them. This CDR3 is 15 amino acids long. CDR1 and CDR2 (germline): SGHDN, FVKESK. The part of the CDR3 DNA that was read is TGTGCCAGCAGCCAAGACGGGGGTTATAATGAAAAA. This encodes CASSQDGGYNEK. The whole CDR3 reads CASSQDGGYNEKLFF.

The sample holds many counts of this clone. The CDR3 DNA, read in part, is TGTGCCAGCAGCCCCGCGTCCCCAATTGGTAGTGGC. It specifies CASSPASPIGSG. The whole CDR3 sequence is CASSPASPIGSGYTF. V and J are TRBV7-9 and TRBJ1-2, with no clear D. The observed sequence ends 3 residues before the CDR3 terminus, with the missing tail filled in from the germline J gene. CDR1 is SEHNR, CDR2 FQNEAQ, per germline (reference sequence). CDR3 length: 15 amino acids. V was clipped by 5 bases and J by 7 bases, with 20 bases between them.

Many counts were recorded for this clone. CDR3 in amino acids: CASSEGHYNEQFF. The CDR3 bases that were read are TGTGCCAGCAGTGAAGGACACTACAATGAG. The chain employs TRBV2 and TRBJ2-1; D remains unclear. The CDR3 extends 3 residues past the end of the read, so its final part is completed from the germline J gene. Germline V gene sequence: CDR1 SNHLY, CDR2 FYNNEI. Trimming left V 1 base short and J 3 bases short, with 4 bases between. This CDR3 is built from 13 residues.

This clone has at least ten counts. The read stops 3 residues short of the end of the CDR3; the missing end is completed from the germline J gene. The gene calls are TRBV2 and TRBJ2-1; 9 bases map to TRBD2. Germline CDR1 reads SNHLY; CDR2 reads FYNNEI. The CDR3 length is 15 residues. The J segment lost 6 bases and the V segment lost 7 bases, leaving 10 bases of the junction unmatched. The CDR3 protein is CASITSGWGGNEQFF. The part of the CDR3 DNA that was read is TGTGCCAGCATTACTAGCGGGTGGGGCGGCAATGAG.

This clone was seen repeatedly, ten times or more. The read halts 3 residues ahead of the CDR3 end, with the missing end drawn from the germline J gene. This rearrangement joins TRBV6-2 or TRBV6-3 to TRBJ2-4, with 7 bases that match TRBD1. This CDR3 contains 13 residues. CDR1 MNHEY and CDR2 SVGEGT come from the germline V gene. The V segment lost 10 bases and the J segment 2 bases; nucleotides outside the gene matches: 5. The CDR3 loop reads CATTGASKNIQYF. The CDR3 DNA, read in part, is TGTGCCACCACAGGGGCGTCCAAAAACATT.

This clone was observed at least ten times. The CDR3 end is not reached by the read, which stops 3 residues before it; the germline J gene fills it in. The chain joins TRBV2 to TRBJ1-1; D remains ambiguous. Germline values: CDR1 SNHLY, CDR2 FYNNEI. V lost 4 bases and J lost 6, with 6 bases in between. The CDR3 has 11 residues. The CDR3 DNA, read in part, is TGTGCCAGCAGTGTACAGCCTGAA. Translating it yields CASSVQPE. The complete CDR3 protein is CASSVQPEAFF. The variable domain in full, with the rest retrieved from reference TRBV2 and TRBJ1-1, is EPEVTQTPSHQVTQMGQEVILRCVPISNHLYFYWYRQILGQKVEFLVSFYNNEISEKSEIFDDQFSVERPDGSNFTLKIRSTKLEDSAMYFCASSVQPEAFFGQGTRLTVV.

The table lists this clone with many counts. The read ends 3 residues shy of where the CDR3 ends; the end is completed using the germline J gene. This rearrangement joins TRBV6-2 or TRBV6-3 to TRBJ1-1; 11 bases are a match to TRBD1. The V gene's germline CDR1 is MNHEY and CDR2 SVGEGT. This CDR3 has 14 residues. Trimming at V came to 8 bases and at J to 4 bases, leaving 6 bases not matched to a gene. CDR3 DNA, as far as it was read: TGTGCCAGCGACTCCGGGACAGGGGGCACTGAA. It is translated as CASDSGTGGTE. The entire CDR3 is CASDSGTGGTEAFF.

This clone has ten or more counts. Read data end 3 residues before the CDR3 end; the end is taken from the germline J gene. The chain has TRBV9 and TRBJ2-3; 7 bases are a match to TRBD2. CDR1 and CDR2 from the germline V gene are SGDLS and YYNGEE. This CDR3 contains 16 residues. Trimming took 4 bases from V and 1 from J; bases not matched to a gene: 9. The CDR3 bases that were read are TGTGCCAGCAGCCCCCGGGACTATAAAGGCACAGATACG. It specifies CASSPRDYKGTDT. The CDR3 in its entirety is CASSPRDYKGTDTQYF.

This clone showed up many times. From the germline J gene comes the end of the CDR3, since the read stops 3 residues before it. The chain has TRBV2 and TRBJ2-1, with TRBD2 matching 16 bases. This CDR3 has 19 amino acids. With V trimmed by 3 bases and J by 2 bases, 7 bases remained unmatched. Germline CDR1 reads SNHLY; CDR2 reads FYNNEI. The DNA read from the CDR3 is TGTGCCAGCAGTGAGGAGGGACTAGCGGGAGGGTTCGCCTACAATGAG. Residues: CASSEEGLAGGFAYNE. The complete CDR3 reads CASSEEGLAGGFAYNEQFF.

This clone was seen at least ten times. The CDR3 here is CASRQGAGEDTQYF. CDR3 DNA (partial): TGCGCCAGCAGACAGGGGGCGGGGGAAGATACG. The rearrangement links TRBV5-1 to TRBJ2-3, with TRBD1 matching over 9 bases. The sequence runs out 3 residues before the end of the CDR3; the remainder is reconstructed from the germline J gene. V lost 5 bases, J lost 5 bases, and 6 bases stayed unmatched. The CDR3 is made up of 14 amino acids. The germline gives CDR1 SGHRS, CDR2 YFSETQ.

Of note for this clone: The read halts 3 residues ahead of the CDR3 end, with the missing end drawn from the germline J gene. The sample holds other DNA sequences that translate to the same CDR3. This chain uses TRBV2 with TRBJ2-5; D perhaps matches TRBD1 (6 bases). Germline V gene lookup returns CDR1 SNHLY and CDR2 FYNNEI. The length of the CDR3 is 14 residues. The V end was cut by 9 bases, the J end by 1 base, with 15 bases between. The CDR3 region is CASRLDSSQETQYF. The DNA read from the CDR3 is TGTGCCAGTAGGCTGGACAGTAGCCAAGAGACC.

This clone occurred many times. The read terminates 3 residues before the CDR3 end, so the remaining end is supplied by the germline J gene. V and J are TRBV30 and TRBJ2-3; D ambiguous. Germline values: CDR1 GTSNPN, CDR2 SVGIG (reference sequence). Trimming removed 0 bases at V and 2 bases at J, with 9 bases between. There are 14 residues in the CDR3. Partial CDR3 DNA: TGTGCCTGGAGTGTATCAACGGTCACAGATACG. Translated: CAWSVSTVTDT. The full CDR3 sequence reads CAWSVSTVTDTQYF.

In its sample, this clone was seen many times. The CDR3 goes on 3 residues after the read ends, and that part is filled in from the germline J gene. The chain carries TRBV7-6 and TRBJ1-1, with D unclear. Trimming removed 1 base at V and 1 base at J, with 4 bases between. This CDR3 contains 13 residues. Germline V CDR1 and CDR2: SGHVS, FNYEAQ. Incomplete CDR3 DNA: TGTGCCAGCAGCTTAGAGGCGAACACTGAA. As protein: CASSLEANTE. The complete CDR3 reads CASSLEANTEAFF.

This clone showed up many times. The read ends 3 residues before the CDR3 terminus; that terminus is restored from the germline J gene. This sequence joins TRBV5-1 and TRBJ2-2, with 8 bases lining up with TRBD2. The V and J ends lost 4 bases and 2 bases, in that order; junction bases with no gene match: 7. Per the germline V gene, CDR1 is SGHRS and CDR2 is YFSETQ. The CDR3 runs 16 residues. The CDR3 sequence is CASSQIAGPNTGELFF. Partial CDR3 DNA: TGCGCCAGCAGCCAAATAGCGGGACCAAACACCGGGGAG.

This clone was recorded at least ten times. The CDR3 end lies 3 residues beyond the end of the read and is filled in from the germline J gene. The chain is built from TRBV30 and TRBJ2-7; TRBD1 agrees at 9 bases. V gave up 8 bases and J gave up 4 bases; unmatched junction bases: 6. This CDR3 contains 12 residues. Germline lookup yields CDR1 GTSNPN and CDR2 SVGIG (reference sequence). The covered CDR3 bases are TGTGCCGCGGACAGGGGCTCGTACGAG. This codes for CAADRGSYE. The entire CDR3 is CAADRGSYEQYF.

This clone was seen at least ten times. The CDR3 spells CSAPGGWTSLGNEQFF. CDR3 DNA, as far as it was read: TGCAGTGCTCCAGGGGGATGGACTAGCCTGGGCAATGAG. V gene TRBV20-1 combines with J gene TRBJ2-1, with D possibly TRBD2 on 8 matching bases. The read gets to within 3 residues of the CDR3 end, and the germline J gene fills in the rest. Germline lookup yields CDR1 DFQATT and CDR2 SNEGSKA (reference sequence). The CDR3 is 16 residues long. V dropped 5 bases and J dropped 6 bases, with 23 bases sitting between them.

This clone was observed at least ten times. The CDR3 goes on 3 residues after the read ends, and that part is filled in from the germline J gene. The chain uses TRBV20-1 and TRBJ2-7; D remains ambiguous. The CDR3 runs to 13 residues. Germline loops: CDR1 DFQATT, CDR2 SNEGSKA (reference sequence). Between the trimmed V and J ends, which lost 3 bases and 0 bases, there was a span of 9 bases. CDR3 amino acids: CSASSPTSYEQYF. The covered CDR3 bases are TGCAGTGCTAGTTCTCCTACCTCCTACGAG.

This clone was picked up many times. The CDR3 is cut off 3 residues early in the read; its end comes from the germline J gene. The chain is built from TRBV3-1 (or the pseudogene TRBV3-2) and TRBJ2-1; tentative D call: TRBD1 (5 bases). The V end was cut by 3 bases, the J end by 0 bases, with 18 bases between. CDR1 and CDR2 (germline): LGHDT, YNNKEL (reference sequence). The length of the CDR3 is 18 residues. The CDR3 loop reads CASSHPNSQESSYNEQFF. The part of the CDR3 DNA that was read is TGTGCCAGCAGCCATCCCAATTCACAGGAGAGCTCCTACAATGAG.

This clone has ten or more counts. The missing CDR3 end, 3 residues past where the read stops, is filled in from the germline J gene. The chain joins TRBV5-6 to TRBJ2-1, with 10 bases aligning to TRBD1. V shed 2 bases, J shed 5 bases, and the junction held 1 base outside the gene matches. Germline V CDR1 and CDR2: SGHDT, YYEEEE. This CDR3 comprises 14 residues. The DNA read from the CDR3 is TGTGCCAGCAGCTTTGGGACAGGGGACAATGAG. As protein: CASSFGTGDNE. The whole CDR3 region reads CASSFGTGDNEQFF.

This clone appeared many times. The CDR3 loop reads CASSLDHSGNTIYF. The part of the CDR3 DNA that was read is TGCGCCAGCAGCTTGGATCACTCTGGAAACACC. The chain recombines TRBV5-1 with TRBJ1-3; D is ambiguous. The read ends 3 residues shy of where the CDR3 ends; the end is completed using the germline J gene. CDR1 and CDR2 from the germline V gene are SGHRS and YFSETQ. This CDR3 region has 14 residues. Trimming removed 0 bases at V and 0 bases at J, with 4 bases between.

This clone was seen ten or more times. The CDR3 end lies 3 residues beyond the end of the read and is filled in from the germline J gene. The chain carries TRBV7-2 and TRBJ1-1; no clear D. CDR1 and CDR2 from the germline V gene are SGHTA and FQGNSA. V was shortened by 3 bases and J by 0 bases, with 8 bases between the two germline ends. This CDR3 contains 14 residues. The sequenced CDR3 bases are TGTGCCAGCAGCTTTGGCTCCATGAACACTGAA. Amino acids: CASSFGSMNTE. The entire CDR3 sequence reads CASSFGSMNTEAFF.

The sample holds many counts of this clone. The observed sequence ends 3 residues before the CDR3 terminus, with the missing tail filled in from the germline J gene. The V and J genes are TRBV10-3 and TRBJ2-2; 9 bases line up with TRBD1. The CDR3 extends over 17 amino acids. The V and J ends lost 0 bases and 3 bases, in that order; junction bases with no gene match: 5. Germline-derived CDR1 and CDR2 are ENHRY and SYGVKD. CDR3 DNA, as far as it was read: TGTGCCATCAGTGAGTCACCGGGACAGGGTCACACCGGGGAG. It yields the protein CAISESPGQGHTGE. The whole CDR3 protein reads CAISESPGQGHTGELFF.

This clone was observed at least ten times. Read coverage stops 3 residues before the CDR3 terminus; the germline J gene supplies the remainder. This sequence joins TRBV7-2 and TRBJ2-1; D unclear. The CDR3 is 12 amino acids. V shed 5 bases and J shed 5 bases, with 7 bases lying between them. The germline gives CDR1 SGHTA, CDR2 FQGNSA. CDR3: CASSQYHNEQFF. CDR3 bases read: TGTGCCAGCAGCCAGTATCACAATGAG.

This clone was detected ten times or more. The read comes to an end 3 residues before the CDR3 does, leaving the germline J gene to fill in the end. This sequence joins TRBV11-3 and TRBJ2-1; weak D call: TRBD2 (5 bases). This CDR3 is 14 amino acids long. V dropped 5 bases and J dropped 8 bases, with 16 bases sitting between them. CDR1 and CDR2 (germline): SGHNT, YENEEA. The covered CDR3 bases are TGTGCCAGCAGCCCCTATGATAGCGAGGATGAG. It translates to CASSPYDSEDE. The whole CDR3 protein reads CASSPYDSEDEQFF.